This T cell receptor (beta chain) was recorded in a study of CD8+ T cells in alopecia areata. Overall study context: The study gave treated patients oral tofacitinib at 5 to 10 mg twice daily. Findings and limits, study-wide: Sharing of TCRs across patients appeared less clear than in mice, possibly for HLA-related reasons. When scalp samples are sequenced, resident alphabeta T cells of normal skin are also captured.

Regarding treatment: oral pan-JAK inhibitor, 5-10 mg twice daily. Starting from PBMCs, sorting isolated CD4+ and CD8+ T cells. Germline V gene lookup returns CDR1 GTSNPN and CDR2 SVGIG (reference sequence). The V segment lost 1 base and the J segment 5 bases; nucleotides outside the gene matches: 5. This CDR3 is built from 16 residues. Following extraction, RNA underwent reverse transcription to cDNA, which served as the sequencing template. This table comes from immunoSEQ multiplex PCR, and its TCRdb copy is limited to in-frame clones, with some not included. The table records hundreds of thousands of clones, 58% of them present only once. This clone was found a few times. What it recognizes is unknown.

The rearrangement links TRBV30 to TRBJ2-3; TRBD2 agrees at 14 bases. The specimen comprised CD4+ T cells sorted from blood, sampled at week 24, from a patient treated with tofacitinib. This sequence was found in a human donor with alopecia areata. Here the CDR3 reads CAWSGGLAGAQDTQYF. For the CDR3, the DNA is TGTGCCTGGAGTGGGGGACTAGCGGGAGCCCAAGATACGCAGTATTTT. Combining the CDR3 with reference TRBV30 and TRBJ2-3 gives the whole variable domain SQTIHQWPATLVQPVGSPLSLECTVEGTSNPNLYWYRQAAGRGLQLLFYSVGIGQISSEVPQNLSASRPQDRQFILSSKKLLLSDSGFYLCAWSGGLAGAQDTQYFGPGTRLTVL.